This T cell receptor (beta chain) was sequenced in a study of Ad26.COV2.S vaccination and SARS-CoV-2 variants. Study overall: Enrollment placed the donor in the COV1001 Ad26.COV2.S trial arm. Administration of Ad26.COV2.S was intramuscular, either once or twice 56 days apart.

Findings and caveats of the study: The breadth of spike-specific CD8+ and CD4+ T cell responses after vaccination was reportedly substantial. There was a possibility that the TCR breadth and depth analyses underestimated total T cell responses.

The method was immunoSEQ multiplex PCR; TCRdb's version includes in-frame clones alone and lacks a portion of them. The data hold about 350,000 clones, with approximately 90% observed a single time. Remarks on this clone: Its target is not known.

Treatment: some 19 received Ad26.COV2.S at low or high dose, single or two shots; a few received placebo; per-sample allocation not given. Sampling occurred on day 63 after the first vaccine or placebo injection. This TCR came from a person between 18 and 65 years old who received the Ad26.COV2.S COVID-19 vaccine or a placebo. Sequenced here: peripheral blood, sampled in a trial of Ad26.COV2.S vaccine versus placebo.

The CDR3 protein is CASSGRTTYTGELFF. Here the CDR3 DNA reads TGTGCCAGTAGTGGACGGACAACTTACACCGGGGAGCTGTTTTTT. The chain has TRBV19 and TRBJ2-2; maybe TRBD1 (5 bases). Trimming shortened V by 5 bases and J by 3 bases, and 13 bases separated the two germline ends. The germline gives CDR1 LNHDA, CDR2 SQIVND (reference sequence). The CDR3 is 15 residues long.